Here is one TCR beta chain with its context. Looked up from germline, CDR1 is SNHLY and CDR2 is FYNNEI. V dropped 8 bases and J dropped 3 bases, with 11 bases sitting between them. The length of the CDR3 is 12 residues. Seattle patient enrollment occurred during active infection, with longitudinal follow-up thereafter. The data belong to a study of blood T cell repertoires in COVID-19. Across the study: Acute-phase and convalescent COVID-19 samples originated in the United States, Italy and Spain. Nucleic acid was either cDNA or gDNA, and it came from T cells, B-cell-depleted T cells, or PBMCs.

Authors' processing steps: The assay estimated nucleated cells by amplifying reference gene primers. The assay was immunoSEQ multiplex PCR, and TCRdb's table has in-frame clones only and misses some. D and trimming were read from the DNA, whereas the V and J calls and clone size are those reported in that table. Of hundreds of thousands of clones detected, roughly 90% appear once; the ten largest clones hold more than 0.7%. J is TRBJ2-7 and V is TRBV2; weak D call: TRBD2 (5 bases). The specimen was peripheral blood. The sequence came from a man aged 18 to 30 with COVID-19, enrolled during active disease. In DNA form, the CDR3 reads TGTGCCAGCTGGACGGGGATCTACGAGCAGTACTTC. Its translation is CASWTGIYEQYF. Variable domain in full (rest from reference TRBV2 and TRBJ2-7): EPEVTQTPSHQVTQMGQEVILRCVPISNHLYFYWYRQILGQKVEFLVSFYNNEISEKSEIFDDQFSVERPDGSNFTLKIRSTKLEDSAMYFCASWTGIYEQYFGPGTRLTVT.